Listed below are T cell receptor beta chains from one sample, sequenced in a study of blood T cell repertoires in COVID-19. Some clones are missing from TCRdb's copy, which holds only in-frame ones; the method was immunoSEQ multiplex PCR. Of 150,000 to 190,000 clones listed, 65% to 90% are singletons. What was sequenced was peripheral blood. Receptors were obtained from a woman in her forties or fifties with acute or convalescent COVID-19. The CDR3 runs from the conserved cysteine through the conserved F or W. The D gene is left open where the match is weak. For some rows the clone size is stated as once, few or many, or as a class when expanded; others skip it.

j_call | clone_size | d_call | v_call | cdr3_aa | cdr3_nt
TRBJ2-4 | NA | TRBD1 | TRBV4-3 | CASSQTRDRKNIQYF | TGCGCCAGCAGCCAAACCCGGGACAGGAAAAACATTCAGTACTTC
TRBJ1-5 | NA | NA | TRBV2 | CASSVEVFGNQPQHF | TGTGCCAGCAGTGTGGAGGTTTTCGGCAATCAGCCCCAGCATTTT
TRBJ2-1 | NA | NA | TRBV6-5 | CASTSLDHGPGEQFF | TGTGCCAGCACGTCCCTGGATCACGGCCCGGGTGAGCAGTTCTTC
TRBJ1-4 | NA | TRBD1 | TRBV2 | CASSKDGQGNEKLFF | TGTGCCAGCAGTAAAGACGGACAGGGGAATGAAAAACTGTTTTTT
TRBJ1-2 | once | TRBD1 | TRBV28 | CASSRHGDRAYGYTF | TGTGCCAGCAGTCGCCACGGGGACAGGGCCTATGGCTACACCTTC
TRBJ2-3 | NA | TRBD2 | TRBV30 | CACGRGVTDTQYF | TGTGCCTGCGGGAGGGGGGTGACAGATACGCAGTATTTT
TRBJ1-5 | once | NA | TRBV6-6 | CASSYGRNSNQPQHF | TGTGCCAGCAGTTACGGCAGGAATAGCAATCAGCCCCAGCATTTT
TRBJ1-2 | NA | NA | TRBV7-2 | CASSLGYRFYGYTF | TGTGCCAGCAGCTTAGGGTATCGGTTCTATGGCTACACCTTC
TRBJ1-4 | NA | NA | TRBV27 | CASSVEGGVWEKLFF | TGTGCCAGCAGTGTCGAGGGGGGGGTTTGGGAAAAACTGTTTTTT
TRBJ1-5 | NA | NA | TRBV6-5 | CASSLDFRGNQPQHF | TGTGCCAGCAGCCTAGATTTTCGAGGCAATCAGCCCCAGCATTTT
TRBJ1-1 | NA | TRBD1 | TRBV5-1 | CASSLSPRTGLNTEAFF | TGCGCCAGCAGCTTGAGTCCGAGGACAGGCTTGAACACTGAAGCTTTCTTT
TRBJ1-1 | once | TRBD1 | TRBV5-1 | CASSSQGANTEAFF | TGCGCCAGCAGCTCTCAGGGGGCGAACACTGAAGCTTTCTTT
TRBJ2-7 | NA | NA | TRBV11-2 | CASSPPNYEQYF | TGTGCCAGCAGCCCGCCTAACTACGAGCAGTACTTC
TRBJ2-7 | NA | TRBD2 | TRBV7-8 | CASSLGGAGGTYEQYF | TGTGCCAGCAGCTTAGGAGGAGCGGGGGGGACCTACGAGCAGTACTTC
TRBJ1-4 | once | TRBD1 | TRBV13 | CASSSRGQEPNNEKLFF | TGTGCCAGCAGCTCAAGGGGACAGGAGCCCAATAATGAAAAACTGTTTTTT
TRBJ2-6 | NA | NA | TRBV4-2 | CASSQAEGGSGANVLTF | TGTGCCAGCAGCCAAGCCGAGGGTGGGTCTGGGGCCAACGTCCTGACTTTC
TRBJ2-7 | once | NA | TRBV11-2 | CASSNQLAAYEQYF | TGTGCCAGCAGCAACCAACTAGCAGCTTACGAGCAGTACTTC
TRBJ2-7 | NA | NA | TRBV20-1 | CSAFRGYEQYF | TGCAGTGCTTTCCGGGGGTACGAGCAGTACTTC
TRBJ2-3 | NA | TRBD2 | TRBV6-4 | CASSLLAGGADTQYF | TGTGCCAGCAGTTTACTAGCGGGAGGGGCAGATACGCAGTATTTT
TRBJ1-3 | NA | TRBD1 | TRBV5-5 | CASSIDRGSGNTIYF | TGTGCCAGCAGCATCGACAGGGGCTCTGGAAACACCATATATTTT
TRBJ2-1 | NA | TRBD1 | TRBV4-2 | CASSQEGPGGAFNEQFF | TGTGCCAGCAGCCAAGAGGGGCCAGGGGGCGCTTTCAATGAGCAGTTCTTC
TRBJ1-2 | NA | NA | TRBV6-5 | CASSYSSHGIYGYTF | TGTGCCAGCAGTTACTCATCGCACGGGATCTATGGCTACACCTTC
TRBJ1-1 | NA | NA | TRBV19 | CASSSHEAEAFF | TGTGCCAGTAGCAGTCATGAGGCTGAAGCTTTCTTT
TRBJ1-5 | NA | TRBD1 | TRBV27 | CASREWTGGNQPQHF | TGTGCCAGCAGGGAATGGACAGGGGGCAATCAGCCCCAGCATTTT
TRBJ1-3 | few | NA | TRBV6-5 | CASSDSRVPRNTIYF | TGTGCCAGCAGTGACTCCAGGGTCCCTCGGAACACCATATATTTT
TRBJ2-1 | NA | TRBD2 | TRBV18 | CASSPLTSGVAFF | TGTGCCAGCTCACCACTTACTAGCGGGGTTGCGTTCTTC
TRBJ2-1 | NA | TRBD2 | TRBV2 | CASSSGLSYNEQFF | TGTGCCAGCAGTTCGGGACTATCCTACAATGAGCAGTTCTTC
TRBJ1-2 | NA | NA | TRBV5-1 | CASSSLQGSSYTF | TGCGCCAGCAGCTCGTTACAGGGTAGCAGCTACACCTTC
TRBJ2-7 | NA | TRBD2 | TRBV19 | CASSISGWTSGSSLFPQYF | TGTGCCAGTAGTATAAGTGGTTGGACTAGCGGGAGCTCTCTCTTCCCGCAGTACTTC